This TCR beta chain was recorded in a study of T cells after yellow fever vaccination. Whole-study results and caveats: From the bulk population, abundant clonotypes could contaminate and appear within FACS-sorted repertoires.

The CDR3 spans 17 residues. Germline V gene sequence: CDR1 MNHEY, CDR2 SVGEGT. V gave up 6 bases and J gave up 7 bases, with 25 bases separating them. This clonotype showed up many times. The antigen is undetermined. One entry per CDR3 protein results from TCRdb running MiXCR on the 5' RACE reads. The table includes 250,000 or so distinct CDR3 sequences, around 3.5% detected once. This TCR was recovered from a man between 18 and 29 years old who received the YFV17D yellow fever vaccine. The chain carries TRBV6-2 or TRBV6-3 and TRBJ2-1; possible D gene TRBD1, 6 bases. The sequenced sample was PBMCs, obtained 15 days after the yellow fever booster vaccination. The CDR3 nucleotides are TGTGCCAGCAGCAGCGTCCTAAGAACAGGGATTCGGAATGAGCAGTTCTTC. Translating gives CASSSVLRTGIRNEQFF.